This TCR beta chain was profiled in a study of a mutant IDH1 vaccine in newly diagnosed glioma. Study context: Of treated patients, approximately 62% were men and roughly 40% women, averaging 40.4 years.

As to this clone: Its target is not known.

Time point noted: week 35, safety follow-up. Every vaccine dose comprised 300 ug of mutant IDH1 20-mer peptide plus topical imiquimod. Tumors from donors were new WHO grade 3 or 4 IDH1-mutant astrocytomas with ATRX loss. Trimming removed 0 bases at V and 1 base at J, with 9 bases between. CDR1 is WSHSY and CDR2 is SAAADI in the germline V gene. This CDR3 comprises 16 residues. Study-level results: Vaccine-induced immune responses were detected in about 93% of patients.

Sequencing was performed with immunoSEQ multiplex PCR; in TCRdb, only in-frame clones are kept and a portion is missing. Seen here are some 46,000 clones, around 92% observed once, and the top ten hold roughly 2.3%. This specimen consisted of PBMCs, obtained from a glioma patient whose treatment included an IDH1 peptide vaccine. The rearrangement links TRBV10-2 to TRBJ1-4; tentative D call: TRBD1 (6 bases). This TCR derives from a man between 50 and 59 years old with glioma. CDR3 in DNA: TGCGCCAGCAGTGAGTCCAAAGGGGGAACTAATGAAAAACTGTTTTTT. Encoded protein: CASSESKGGTNEKLFF.